The next 20 T cell receptor beta chains were all read from a single sample in a study of shared clonotypes between healthy human individuals. Measured with immunoSEQ multiplex PCR; TCRdb has only the in-frame clones, and not every one. The sample includes 650,000 to 700,000 clones, 90% of them seen just once. The specimen sequenced was memory CD8+ T cells from PBMCs. The subset is: CD45RO+ cells pooled with CCR7-negative TemRA cells. All receptors derive from a man aged 18 to 29 in good health. Some clones in this sample may be carry-over from other donors' samples.

The rearrangement joins TRBV27 to TRBJ2-5; 10 bases fit TRBD1. The CDR3 length is 19 residues. The germline CDR1 and CDR2 sequences are MNHEY and SMNVEV (reference sequence). Losses at the gene ends were 4 bases for V and 0 bases for J; bases not matched to a gene: 14. The CDR3 loop reads CASSSRTGGLQNNQETQYF. DNA for the CDR3: TGTGCCAGCAGTTCCCGGACAGGGGGACTACAGAATAACCAAGAGACCCAGTACTTC.

The J gene is TRBJ2-7, the V gene TRBV6-1; D is perhaps TRBD2 (6 bases). Per germline, CDR1 MNHNS and CDR2 SASEGT. This CDR3 comprises 15 residues. With 3 bases removed from V and 2 bases from J, the gap between germline ends came to 14 bases. The CDR3 region has the DNA TGTGCCAGCAGTGAGGGAGGTAACCAGGCCTACGAGCAGTACTTC. Amino acids: CASSEGGNQAYEQYF.

The chain recombines TRBV28 with TRBJ2-3; D uncertain. Between the trimmed V and J ends, which lost 7 bases and 4 bases, there was a span of 18 bases. The CDR3 is 15 residues long. In germline, CDR1 is MDHEN, CDR2 SYDVKM. The DNA for the CDR3 is TGTGCCAGCACCCCAGCTAGTGGTGGTGCAGATACGCAGTATTTT. Its protein is CASTPASGGADTQYF.

The chain links TRBV7-8 to TRBJ2-7; 7 nucleotides align to TRBD1. The germline V gene has CDR1 SGHVS and CDR2 FQNEAQ. The junction had 13 bases not matched to a gene; V was cut back by 4 bases and J by 1 base. This CDR3 comprises 17 residues. CDR3 nucleotides: TGTGCCAGCAGCTCCACGGACACCGGGACAGCATCCTACGAGCAGTACTTC. It codes for CASSSTDTGTASYEQYF.

This sequence joins TRBV9 and TRBJ2-7; 8 nucleotides agree with TRBD1. Germline-derived CDR1 and CDR2 are SGDLS and YYNGEE. V shed 5 bases and J 6 bases; nucleotides not matched to a gene: 7. The CDR3 extends over 13 amino acids. In DNA form, the CDR3 reads TGTGCCAGCAGTCCGACAGGGGTTGGCGAGCAGTACTTC. Its protein is CASSPTGVGEQYF.

The rearrangement joins TRBV11-2 to TRBJ2-7; D call uncertain. Germline assignment: CDR1 SGHAT and CDR2 FQNNGV. Trimming cost V 5 bases and J 1 base, with 12 bases left between them. The CDR3 contains 14 residues. CDR3: CASSPTGPSYEQYF. CDR3 coding DNA: TGTGCCAGCAGCCCCACCGGTCCGTCCTACGAGCAGTACTTC.

The chain links TRBV5-6 to TRBJ2-7, with D maybe TRBD2 (7 bases). Germline V gene lookup returns CDR1 SGHDT and CDR2 YYEEEE. V was cut by 3 bases and J by 2 bases, with 24 bases left in between. The CDR3 runs 18 residues. CDR3 nucleotide sequence: TGTGCCAGCAGCTGGGGGGGAAAGGACAGTATGCTTGCCTACGAGCAGTACTTC. This sequence encodes CASSWGGKDSMLAYEQYF.

The rearrangement uses TRBV28 and TRBJ2-5; TRBD2 aligns across 9 bases. Germline CDR1 and CDR2: MDHEN and SYDVKM. This CDR3 comprises 16 residues. The V gene end was trimmed by 6 bases and the J gene end by 5 bases; junction bases not matched to a gene: 13. CDR3 coding DNA: TGTGCCAGCAGCCCCAGCTCAGCGGGGGGAGGGGAGACCCAGTACTTC. Its translation is CASSPSSAGGGETQYF.

As regards this clone: Other DNA sequences in the same sample also yield this CDR3. The J gene is TRBJ2-2, the V gene TRBV28, with TRBD1 matching over 7 bases. Unmatched junction bases numbered 0, after V lost 2 bases and J lost 3 bases. CDR1 MDHEN and CDR2 SYDVKM come from the germline V gene. CDR3 size: 14 residues. The DNA of the CDR3 is TGTGCCAGCAGTTTAACAGGGGACACCGGGGAGCTGTTTTTT. It translates to CASSLTGDTGELFF.

A remark on this clone: Other DNA sequences within the sample encode an identical CDR3. This chain links TRBV28 with TRBJ2-7; 9 nucleotides agree with TRBD1. Trimming took 6 bases from V and 3 from J; bases not matched to a gene: 6. Germline V gene sequence: CDR1 MDHEN, CDR2 SYDVKM. The CDR3 has 14 amino acids. CDR3 nucleotides: TGTGCCAGCAGCCTCCGGGACAGGGACTACGAGCAGTACTTC. It codes for CASSLRDRDYEQYF.

The genes are TRBV1 and TRBJ2-7; the D call TRBD1 from the table was never checked on the DNA. TRBV1 is an annotated pseudogene. The CDR3 extends over 16 amino acids. CDR3 nucleotide sequence: TGCACCAGCAGCCAAGAAGAGTTTGACAGGGGCTACGAGCAGTACTTC. Amino acids: CTSSQEEFDRGYEQYF.

The V call is TRBV6-5, the J call TRBJ2-4; 7 bases match TRBD1. J was trimmed by 6 bases and V by 0 bases; bases with no gene match: 5. Germline-derived CDR1 and CDR2 are MNHEY and SVGAGI. The CDR3 loop spans 15 amino acids. CDR3: CASSYSGDSLNIQYF. As DNA, the CDR3 is TGTGCCAGCAGTTACTCAGGGGACAGCCTAAACATTCAGTACTTC.

This clone showed up just once. The same CDR3 arises from other DNA sequences in this sample as well. This sequence joins TRBV4-1 and TRBJ2-7; D unclear. This CDR3 has 12 amino acids. The V gene lost 1 base and the J gene lost 7 bases, with 8 bases spanning the gap. Germline CDR1 and CDR2: MGHRA and YSYEKL. In nucleotides, the CDR3 is TGCGCCAGCAGCCAAGGGCTCGGGGAGCAGTACTTC. This encodes CASSQGLGEQYF.

The chain carries TRBV19 and TRBJ2-7, with 9 bases that match TRBD1. Germline V gives CDR1 LNHDA, CDR2 SQIVND (reference sequence). There are 13 residues in the CDR3. Trimming removed 5 bases from V and 6 bases from J; junction bases left unmatched: 5. CDR3 DNA: TGTGCCAGTAGTGAGGGACAGGGAGGCGAGCAGTACTTC. Its protein is CASSEGQGGEQYF. The entire variable domain, with the rest obtained from reference TRBV19 and TRBJ2-7, is as follows: DGGITQSPKYLFRKEGQNVTLSCEQNLNHDAMYWYRQDPGQGLRLIYYSQIVNDFQKGDIAEGYSVSREKKESFPLTVTSAQKNPTAFYLCASSEGQGGEQYFGPGTRLTVT.

The CDR3 nucleotides are TGTGCCGGTGATTGGGGGGGCTTTAGCAATCAGCCCCAGCATTTT. As protein: CAGDWGGFSNQPQHF. This rearrangement joins TRBV6-5 to TRBJ1-5; D may be TRBD1 (6 bases). V shed 11 bases and J shed 0 bases, with 17 bases lying between them. The length of the CDR3 is 15 residues. Germline loops: CDR1 MNHEY, CDR2 SVGAGI.

The chain is built from TRBV27 and TRBJ2-1, with TRBD2 identical over 11 bases. The CDR3 spans 17 residues. The germline V gene has CDR1 MNHEY and CDR2 SMNVEV (reference sequence). The junction had 10 bases not matched to a gene; V was cut back by 3 bases and J by 6 bases. CDR3 bases: TGTGCCAGCAGTTTTCCCTCACTAGCGGGGGTTGTCAATGAGCAGTTCTTC. It encodes CASSFPSLAGVVNEQFF.

The rearrangement uses TRBV19 and TRBJ2-1; 7 positions agree with TRBD2. Per the germline V gene, CDR1 is LNHDA and CDR2 is SQIVND (reference sequence). After removal of 0 bases from V and 4 bases from J, the junction contained 6 bases not matched to a gene. This CDR3 region has 16 residues. For the CDR3, the DNA is TGTGCCAGTAGTATAGATGCGGGGGACTTATACAATGAGCAGTTCTTC. Encoded protein: CASSIDAGDLYNEQFF. The full variable domain, its missing parts supplied by reference TRBV19 and TRBJ2-1, is DGGITQSPKYLFRKEGQNVTLSCEQNLNHDAMYWYRQDPGQGLRLIYYSQIVNDFQKGDIAEGYSVSREKKESFPLTVTSAQKNPTAFYLCASSIDAGDLYNEQFFGPGTRLTVL.

This chain connects TRBV29-1 to TRBJ1-4; a weak D match, TRBD1 (6 bases). V lost 7 bases and J 8 bases, leaving 20 bases between the germline ends. The CDR3 sequence is 14 residues long. Germline V gene data show CDR1 as SQVTM and CDR2 as ANQGSEA. The CDR3 region is CSAASDRLGEKLFF. The CDR3 DNA follows: TGCAGCGCAGCCTCAGACAGGTTGGGGGAAAAACTGTTTTTT.

V gene TRBV10-3 combines with J gene TRBJ1-5; the D is unclear. The ends were cut back, 3 bases at V and 9 bases at J, with 21 bases in the middle. From germline, CDR1 is ENHRY and CDR2 SYGVKD. The CDR3 length is 16 residues. CDR3: CAISETLRGGGAPQHF. The CDR3 coding sequence is TGTGCCATCAGTGAAACCCTAAGAGGAGGTGGTGCGCCCCAGCATTTT.

This clone has just one count. This rearrangement joins TRBV27 to TRBJ2-5; D may correspond to TRBD1 or TRBD2 (5 bases each). The end of the DNA fits TRBJ2-7 better, so the J call may be wrong. Germline lookup yields CDR1 MNHEY and CDR2 SMNVEV (reference sequence). This CDR3 spans 15 amino acids. The CDR3, as DNA: TGTGCCAGCGCTCCGAGGTGGGGGAGCTCCTACGAGCAGTACTTC. Its protein is CASAPRWGSSYEQYF.